These T cell receptor beta chains were read from a single sample in a study of OX40 agonist ivuxolimab in advanced cancers. TCRdb keeps only in-frame clones here, not all; method: immunoSEQ multiplex PCR. Among about 49,000 clones, about 88% were seen once, and the ten largest hold approximately 0.97%. The source material was CD4+ or CD8+ T cells sorted from blood, sampled in a trial of the OX40 agonist ivuxolimab. These receptors originate from an adult with an advanced solid tumor such as melanoma, head and neck, liver or kidney cancer. The CDR3 runs from the conserved cysteine through the conserved F or W. The D gene is left open where the match is weak. Part of the rows lack a size; the others show once, few, many or a class for expanded clones.

TRBJ2-5 TRBV11-3 - TRBD1 TGTGCCAGCAGCTATCGGGACAGGGGGCTTCTTGTGGAGACCCAGTACTTC CASSYRDRGLLVETQYF
TRBJ2-1 TRBV7-2 - - TGTGCCAGCAGGGGTAGCGGAGACAACAATGAGCAGTTCTTC CASRGSGDNNEQFF
TRBJ2-5 TRBV25-1 once - TGTGCCAGCAGTGGGGGAGCCCTCCAAGAGACCCAGTACTTC CASSGGALQETQYF
TRBJ2-7 TRBV19 - TRBD2 TGTGCCAGTACGATTCAAGCGGGAGTTCCGGAGCAGTACTTC CASTIQAGVPEQYF
TRBJ2-2 TRBV4-3 - TRBD2 TGCGCCAGCAGCCAAGACCCAAGCGGGAGTGGTACCGGGGAGCTGTTTTTT CASSQDPSGSGTGELFF
TRBJ2-1 TRBV5-1 - - TGCGCCAGCAGCGGTGCCGGACCGTTCTACAATGAGCAGTTCTTC CASSGAGPFYNEQFF
TRBJ1-1 TRBV2 - TRBD1 TGTGCCAGCAGTAAGGGACAGGGCAACACTGAAGCTTTCTTT CASSKGQGNTEAFF
TRBJ2-5 TRBV6-6 - TRBD1 TGTGCCAGCAGACCGGGACAGATTGCGGAGACCCAGTACTTC CASRPGQIAETQYF
TRBJ2-2 TRBV5-6 - - TGTGCCAGCAGCTTGGTCACGGGAGTAGTCACCGGGGAGCTGTTTTTT CASSLVTGVVTGELFF
TRBJ2-5 TRBV29-1 - - TGCAGCGTAGAAGGACAGAGAAAAGAGACCCAGTACTTC CSVEGQRKETQYF
TRBJ2-7 TRBV6-5 - - TGTGCCAGCAGCGACCCCAGTCGGCCCGAGCAGTACTTC CASSDPSRPEQYF
TRBJ2-2 TRBV5-4 - - TGTGCCAGCAGCTCCGGATTGAACACCGGGGAGCTGTTTTTT CASSSGLNTGELFF
TRBJ2-7 TRBV14 - TRBD2 TGTGCCAGCAGCCCCCGGCTAGCGGGAGCCAACGAGCAGTACTTC CASSPRLAGANEQYF
TRBJ1-2 TRBV27 - - TGTGCCAGCAGTTTATCGACCCCGAGACCCAGGGGCAGGGCCCTGGAGGGCTACACCTTC CASSLSTPRPRGRALEGYTF
TRBJ2-7 TRBV7-9 - - TGTGCCAGCAGCTTAGGGACATCGGACTACGAGCAGTACTTC CASSLGTSDYEQYF
TRBJ2-3 TRBV14 few - TGTGCCAGCAGCCAAGATGACTACTACACAGATACGCAGTATTTT CASSQDDYYTDTQYF
TRBJ1-1 TRBV28 - - TGTGCCAGCTTGACCTACATGAACACTGAAGCTTTCTTT CASLTYMNTEAFF
TRBJ1-2 TRBV5-1 - TRBD1 TGCGCCAGCAGCTTGGACCCCAACAGGGGAATCTATGGCTGCACCTTC CASSLDPNRGIYGCTF
TRBJ1-3 TRBV7-9 - TRBD1 TGTGCCAGCAGCTTAACGACAGGGAATGGAAACACCATATATTTT CASSLTTGNGNTIYF
TRBJ1-4 TRBV11-3 once - TGTGCCAGCAGCTTAGTTCCCGGGGATGAAAAACTGTTTTTT CASSLVPGDEKLFF
TRBJ1-1 TRBV5-5 - - TGTGCCAGCAGTACGGATCGACCGAGGAACACTGAAGCTTTCTTT CASSTDRPRNTEAFF